This TCR beta chain was captured in a study of CD8+CD57+ T cells in acquired aplastic anemia. Whoever was chosen for sequencing had shown CD8+CD57+ cell expansion by flow cytometry. CDR3 length: 16 residues. V lost 6 bases, J lost 4 bases, and 12 bases stayed unmatched. The germline V gene encodes CDR1 MNHEY and CDR2 SVGEGT. Genomic DNA provided the template from which TCR beta VDJ and CDR3 profiles were obtained. MiXCR was run by TCRdb on the reads, yielding one entry per CDR3 protein. The sample consists of around 430,000 distinct CDR3 sequences, roughly a third of them appearing once. The V and J genes are TRBV6-2 or TRBV6-3 and TRBJ1-3, with 7 bases aligning to TRBD1. Sequenced: sorted CD4+, CD8+, or CD8+CD57+ T cells (not recorded which) from PBMCs. The sequence derives from a human donor with aplastic anemia. The CDR3 nucleotides are TGTGCCAGCAGGAGGAACTTTGACAGGGCCGGAAACACCATATATTTT. This codes for CASRRNFDRAGNTIYF.